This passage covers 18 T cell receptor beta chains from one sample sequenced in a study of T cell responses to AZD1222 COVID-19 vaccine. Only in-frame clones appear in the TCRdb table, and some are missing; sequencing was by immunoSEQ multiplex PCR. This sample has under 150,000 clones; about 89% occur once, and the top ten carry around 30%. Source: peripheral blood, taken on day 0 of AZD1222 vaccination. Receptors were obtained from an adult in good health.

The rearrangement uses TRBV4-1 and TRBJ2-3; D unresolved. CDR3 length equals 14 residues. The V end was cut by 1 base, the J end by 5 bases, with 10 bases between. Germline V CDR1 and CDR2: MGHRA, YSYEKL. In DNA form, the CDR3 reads TGCGCCAGCAGCCAAGGGGGAACGGTAGATACGCAGTATTTT. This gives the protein CASSQGGTVDTQYF.

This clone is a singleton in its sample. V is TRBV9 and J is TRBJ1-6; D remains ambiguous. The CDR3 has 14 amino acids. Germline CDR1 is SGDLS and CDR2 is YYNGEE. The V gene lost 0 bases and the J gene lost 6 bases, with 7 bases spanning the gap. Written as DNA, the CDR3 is TGTGCCAGCAGCGTAGAGGAGATTAATTCACCCCTCCACTTT. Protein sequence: CASSVEEINSPLHF.

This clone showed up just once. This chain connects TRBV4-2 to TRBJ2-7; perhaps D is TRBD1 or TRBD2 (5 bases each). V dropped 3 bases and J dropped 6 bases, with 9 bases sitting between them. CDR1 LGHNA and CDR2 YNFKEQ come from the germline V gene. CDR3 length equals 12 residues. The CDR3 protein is CASSHIGGEQYF. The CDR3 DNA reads TGTGCCAGCAGCCATATTGGGGGCGAGCAGTACTTC.

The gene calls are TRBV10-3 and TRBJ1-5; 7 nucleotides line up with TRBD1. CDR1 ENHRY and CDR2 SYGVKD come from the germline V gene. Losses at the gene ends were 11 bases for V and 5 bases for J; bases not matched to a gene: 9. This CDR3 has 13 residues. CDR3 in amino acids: CASRQGEDQPQHF. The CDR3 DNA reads TGTGCCTCCAGACAGGGAGAGGATCAGCCCCAGCATTTT.

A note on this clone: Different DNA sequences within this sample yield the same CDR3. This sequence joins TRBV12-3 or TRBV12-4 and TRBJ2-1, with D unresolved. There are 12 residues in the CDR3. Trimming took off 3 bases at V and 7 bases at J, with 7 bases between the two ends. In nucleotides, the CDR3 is TGTGCCAGCAGTTTCCCCGGGAATGAGCAGTTCTTC. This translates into CASSFPGNEQFF.

CDR3 amino acids: CASSLEGDSNQPQHF. In DNA form, the CDR3 reads TGTGCCAGCAGCTTGGAAGGGGATAGCAATCAGCCCCAGCATTTT. The chain combines TRBV5-6 with TRBJ1-5; D is perhaps TRBD1 (5 bases). The V gene's germline CDR1 is SGHDT and CDR2 YYEEEE. The CDR3 contains 15 residues. Deletions cut 0 bases from V and 0 bases from J, with 7 bases between.

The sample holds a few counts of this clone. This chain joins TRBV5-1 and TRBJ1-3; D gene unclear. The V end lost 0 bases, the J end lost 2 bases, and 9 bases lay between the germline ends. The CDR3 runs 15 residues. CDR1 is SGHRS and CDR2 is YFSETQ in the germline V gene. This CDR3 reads CASSLDSTPGNTIYF. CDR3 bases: TGCGCCAGCAGCTTGGATTCCACTCCTGGAAACACCATATATTTT.

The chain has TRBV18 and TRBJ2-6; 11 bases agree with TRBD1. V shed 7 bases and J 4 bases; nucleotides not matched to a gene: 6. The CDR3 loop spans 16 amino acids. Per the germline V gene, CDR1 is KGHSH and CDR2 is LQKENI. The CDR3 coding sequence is TGTGCCAGCTACGGACAGGGGGCGCCCGGGGCCAACGTCCTGACTTTC. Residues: CASYGQGAPGANVLTF. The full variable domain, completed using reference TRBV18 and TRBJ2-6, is NAGVMQNPRHLVRRRGQEARLRCSPMKGHSHVYWYRQLPEEGLKFMVYLQKENIIDESGMPKERFSAEFPKEGPSILRIQQVVRGDSAAYFCASYGQGAPGANVLTFGAGSRLTVL.

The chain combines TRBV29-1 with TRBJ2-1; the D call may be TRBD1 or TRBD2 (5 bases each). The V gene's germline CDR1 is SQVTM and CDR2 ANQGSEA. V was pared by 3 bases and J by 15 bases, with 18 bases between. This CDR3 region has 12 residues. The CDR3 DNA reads TGCAGCGTTGAGGAAGCAGGGACGTCTCTGTTCTTC. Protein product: CSVEEAGTSLFF.

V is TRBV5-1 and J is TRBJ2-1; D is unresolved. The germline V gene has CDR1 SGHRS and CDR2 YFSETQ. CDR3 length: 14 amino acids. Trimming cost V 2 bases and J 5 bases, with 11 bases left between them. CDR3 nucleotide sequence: TGCGCCAGCAGCTTTAGCCCCATCGACAATGAGCAGTTCTTC. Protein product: CASSFSPIDNEQFF. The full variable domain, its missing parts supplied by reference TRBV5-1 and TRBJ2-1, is KAGVTQTPRYLIKTRGQQVTLSCSPISGHRSVSWYQQTPGQGLQFLFEYFSETQRNKGNFPGRFSGRQFSNSRSEMNVSTLELGDSALYLCASSFSPIDNEQFFGPGTRLTVL.

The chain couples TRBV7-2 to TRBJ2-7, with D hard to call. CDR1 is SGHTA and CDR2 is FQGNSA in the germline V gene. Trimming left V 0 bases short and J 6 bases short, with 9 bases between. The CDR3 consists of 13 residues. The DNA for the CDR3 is TGTGCCAGCAGCTTAGCGGGGTCTCGCGAGCAGTACTTC. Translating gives CASSLAGSREQYF.

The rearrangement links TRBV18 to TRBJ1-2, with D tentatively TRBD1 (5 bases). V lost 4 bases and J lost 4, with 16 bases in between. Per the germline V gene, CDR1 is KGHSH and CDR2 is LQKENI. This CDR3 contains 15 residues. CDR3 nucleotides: TGTGCCAGCTCACAAGCTTCCGGGGCTTCCTATGGCTACACCTTC. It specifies CASSQASGASYGYTF.

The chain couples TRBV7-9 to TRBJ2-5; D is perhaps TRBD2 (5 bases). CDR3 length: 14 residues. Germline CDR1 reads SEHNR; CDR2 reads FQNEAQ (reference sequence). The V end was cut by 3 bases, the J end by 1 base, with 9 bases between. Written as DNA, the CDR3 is TGTGCCAGCAGCTTTGGAGGAGTCCAAGAGACCCAGTACTTC. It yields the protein CASSFGGVQETQYF.

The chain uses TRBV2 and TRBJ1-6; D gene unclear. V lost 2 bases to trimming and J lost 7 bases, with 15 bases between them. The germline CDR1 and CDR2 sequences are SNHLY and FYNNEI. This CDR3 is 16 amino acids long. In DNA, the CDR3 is TGTGCCAGCAGTGAATTAACTGGGGTGGGAAATTCACCCCTCCACTTT. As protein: CASSELTGVGNSPLHF.

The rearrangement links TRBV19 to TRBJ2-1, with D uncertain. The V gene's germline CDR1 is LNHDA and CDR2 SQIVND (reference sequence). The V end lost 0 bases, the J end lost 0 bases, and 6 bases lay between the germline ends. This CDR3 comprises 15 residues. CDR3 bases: TGTGCCAGTAGTATAGAGGGCGGCTCCTACAATGAGCAGTTCTTC. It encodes CASSIEGGSYNEQFF. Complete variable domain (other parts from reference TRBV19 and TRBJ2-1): DGGITQSPKYLFRKEGQNVTLSCEQNLNHDAMYWYRQDPGQGLRLIYYSQIVNDFQKGDIAEGYSVSREKKESFPLTVTSAQKNPTAFYLCASSIEGGSYNEQFFGPGTRLTVL.

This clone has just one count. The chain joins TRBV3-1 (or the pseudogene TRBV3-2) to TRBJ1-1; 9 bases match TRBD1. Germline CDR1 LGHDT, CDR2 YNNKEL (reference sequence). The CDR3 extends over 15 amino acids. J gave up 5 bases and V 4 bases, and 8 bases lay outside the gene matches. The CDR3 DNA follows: TGTGCCAGCAGCCGCTCCGGGACAGGGTGGACTGAAGCTTTCTTT. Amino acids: CASSRSGTGWTEAFF.

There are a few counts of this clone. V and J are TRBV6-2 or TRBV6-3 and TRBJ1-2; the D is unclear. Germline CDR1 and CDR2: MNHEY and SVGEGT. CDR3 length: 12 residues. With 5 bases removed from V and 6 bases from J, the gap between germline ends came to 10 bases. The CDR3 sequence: CASSMGLNGYTF. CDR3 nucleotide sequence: TGTGCCAGCAGTATGGGGTTGAATGGCTACACCTTC.

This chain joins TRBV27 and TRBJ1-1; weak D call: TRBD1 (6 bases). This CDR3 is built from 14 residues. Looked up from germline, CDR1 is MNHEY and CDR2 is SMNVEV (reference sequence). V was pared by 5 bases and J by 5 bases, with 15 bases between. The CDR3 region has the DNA TGTGCCAGCAGTCCAATCCAGGGGTGGACTGAAGCTTTCTTT. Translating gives CASSPIQGWTEAFF.